Below are 29 T cell receptor beta chains sequenced from a single sample in a study of blood T cell repertoires in COVID-19. Generated by immunoSEQ multiplex PCR, the TCRdb table keeps only in-frame clones and is missing some. The sample has roughly 380,000 clones, roughly 90% seen once. Sequenced: PBMCs or T cells enriched from blood (not recorded which). The receptors shown here come from a woman aged 25 to 39 who had been exposed to COVID-19.

J is TRBJ2-3 and V is TRBV7-2; 8 positions agree with TRBD1. The CDR3 length is 14 residues. V lost 6 bases and J lost 1; bases outside the gene matches: 3. Germline-derived CDR1 and CDR2 are SGHTA and FQGNSA. As DNA, the CDR3 is TGTGCCAGCAGAGACAGGGGAGGCACAGATACGCAGTATTTT. Its translation is CASRDRGGTDTQYF.

The gene calls are TRBV9 and TRBJ1-2; the D is unclear. Trimming removed 3 bases at V and 4 bases at J, with 7 bases between. CDR1 is SGDLS, CDR2 YYNGEE, per germline. The CDR3 has 12 residues. The CDR3 here is CASSAEGYGYTF. CDR3 bases: TGTGCCAGCAGCGCGGAGGGCTATGGCTACACCTTC.

This clone has a single count. V usage is TRBV29-1 and J usage is TRBJ1-2, with TRBD1 matching 7 bases. There are 16 residues in the CDR3. The germline gives CDR1 SQVTM, CDR2 ANQGSEA. The V and J ends lost 4 bases and 2 bases, in that order; junction bases with no gene match: 13. The CDR3: CSVGFGRGQLNYGYTF. The CDR3 DNA follows: TGCAGCGTTGGCTTTGGTCGGGGACAGCTCAACTATGGCTACACCTTC.

This rearrangement joins TRBV28 to TRBJ1-1, with D possibly being TRBD1 (6 bases). The ends were cut back, 2 bases at V and 1 base at J, with 11 bases in the middle. Looked up from germline, CDR1 is MDHEN and CDR2 is SYDVKM. This CDR3 has 15 amino acids. CDR3 amino acids: CASSLLTGTNTEAFF. The CDR3 DNA is TGTGCCAGCAGTTTACTAACAGGGACGAACACTGAAGCTTTCTTT. The full variable domain, in which reference TRBV28 and TRBJ1-1 provide the parts outside the CDR3, is DVKVTQSSRYLVKRTGEKVFLECVQDMDHENMFWYRQDPGLGLRLIYFSYDVKMKEKGDIPEGYSVSREKKERFSLILESASTNQTSMYLCASSLLTGTNTEAFFGQGTRLTVV.

This chain joins TRBV27 and TRBJ1-5, with a possible D match to TRBD1 (5 bases). V lost 5 bases and J 7 bases, leaving 21 bases between the germline ends. CDR1 is MNHEY, CDR2 SMNVEV, per germline (reference sequence). This CDR3 comprises 16 residues. CDR3 bases: TGTGCCAGCAGTCTAAGGGGCCCGGGGGGTATCCAGCCCCAGCATTTT. As protein: CASSLRGPGGIQPQHF.

The chain employs TRBV23-1 and TRBJ2-1; 11 bases line up with TRBD2. TRBV23-1 is placed among ORFs of uncertain function. Trimming cost V 4 bases and J 3 bases; bases outside gene matches: 5. The CDR3 has 16 residues. DNA of the CDR3: TGCGCCAGCAGTCGCCCTGGACTAGCGGGCTACAATGAGCAGTTCTTC. Translating it yields CASSRPGLAGYNEQFF.

The chain joins TRBV5-1 to TRBJ1-3, with D possibly TRBD1 on 6 matching bases. Germline assignment: CDR1 SGHRS and CDR2 YFSETQ. This CDR3 is 16 amino acids long. Trimming pared 2 bases from V and 4 bases from J, leaving 16 bases between. Here the CDR3 reads CASSLAGVSFGNTIYF. The CDR3 DNA reads as TGCGCCAGCAGCTTAGCAGGGGTGTCCTTCGGAAACACCATATATTTT.

This chain joins TRBV10-2 and TRBJ1-1; 8 bases match TRBD1. Trimming removed 4 bases from V and 11 bases from J; junction bases left unmatched: 9. Germline V gene lookup returns CDR1 WSHSY and CDR2 SAAADI. This CDR3 has 13 amino acids. The CDR3 bases are TGCGCCAGCAGTGCCGACAGGGGTGGGGGGGCTTTCTTT. Encoded protein: CASSADRGGGAFF.

CDR3 coding DNA: TGTGCCAGCAGCAGGGGGTCCTACGAGCAGTACTTC. Its translation is CASSRGSYEQYF. This chain uses TRBV25-1 with TRBJ2-7; 7 nucleotides line up with TRBD1. V gave up 6 bases and J gave up 1 base; unmatched junction bases: 0. CDR3 length: 12 amino acids. Germline assignment: CDR1 MGHDK and CDR2 SYGVNS.

Points on this clone: Different DNA sequences within this sample yield the same CDR3. This chain links TRBV24-1 with TRBJ1-4, with 7 positions matching TRBD1. CDR1 and CDR2 (germline): KGHDR, SFDVKD. The junction had 4 bases not matched to a gene; V was cut back by 4 bases and J by 3 bases. The CDR3 runs to 15 residues. CDR3 coding DNA: TGTGCCACCAGTGACCCGACAGGGCCTAATGAAAAACTGTTTTTT. Its protein is CATSDPTGPNEKLFF.

J is TRBJ2-1 and V is TRBV4-2, with 8 bases matching TRBD1. Germline V gives CDR1 LGHNA, CDR2 YNFKEQ. V was clipped by 9 bases and J by 2 bases; unmatched bases: 6. The CDR3 has 14 amino acids. The CDR3 DNA is TGTGCCAGTGCCGGGACAGGAACCTACAATGAGCAGTTCTTC. This sequence encodes CASAGTGTYNEQFF.

V is TRBV5-1 and J is TRBJ2-5; D may be TRBD2 (6 bases). V lost 7 bases and J lost 1, with 17 bases in between. This CDR3 has 15 amino acids. The germline V gene has CDR1 SGHRS and CDR2 YFSETQ. The CDR3 spells CASGSSAEGQETQYF. The CDR3 DNA follows: TGCGCCAGCGGAAGTTCGGCGGAGGGCCAAGAGACCCAGTACTTC.

The V gene is TRBV18, the J gene TRBJ1-1, with D possibly matching TRBD1 (5 bases). V dropped 3 bases and J dropped 0 bases, with 14 bases sitting between them. The CDR3 totals 16 residues. Germline CDR1 KGHSH, CDR2 LQKENI. The CDR3 sequence is CASSPNAATVNTEAFF. Here the CDR3 DNA reads TGTGCCAGCTCACCGAACGCGGCGACAGTGAACACTGAAGCTTTCTTT.

The CDR3 DNA sequence: TGCGCCAGCAGCTTGGCAGGACAGGATGGAGGAGATACGCAGTATTTT. Amino acid sequence: CASSLAGQDGGDTQYF. The chain is built from TRBV5-1 and TRBJ2-3, with 7 positions matching TRBD1. V shed 0 bases and J 5 bases; nucleotides not matched to a gene: 9. Looked up from germline, CDR1 is SGHRS and CDR2 is YFSETQ. This CDR3 comprises 16 residues.

The chain carries TRBV12-3 or TRBV12-4 and TRBJ2-7; D might be TRBD1 (5 bases). V was shortened by 7 bases and J by 4 bases, with 14 bases between the two germline ends. This CDR3 is built from 13 residues. The CDR3 here is CASTTPDKYEQYF. CDR3 nucleotide sequence: TGTGCCAGCACCACTCCGGACAAATACGAGCAGTACTTC.

V gene TRBV11-3 combines with J gene TRBJ2-5; TRBD1 aligns across 10 bases. CDR3 length: 16 residues. Trimming removed 5 bases from V and 7 bases from J; junction bases left unmatched: 13. Germline CDR1 and CDR2: SGHNT and YENEEA. The CDR3 reads CASSNRDRGASVTQYF. The CDR3 DNA reads TGTGCCAGCAGCAACCGGGACAGGGGAGCATCGGTGACCCAGTACTTC. The full variable domain, rest sourced from reference TRBV11-3 and TRBJ2-5, is EAGVVQSPRYKIIEKKQPVAFWCNPISGHNTLYWYLQNLGQGPELLIRYENEEAVDDSQLPKDRFSAERLKGVDSTLKIQPAELGDSAVYLCASSNRDRGASVTQYFGPGTRLLVL.

The rearrangement uses TRBV7-3 and TRBJ2-7, with TRBD1 matching over 7 bases. V lost 5 bases to trimming and J lost 3 bases; unmatched junction nucleotides: 7. This CDR3 is built from 14 residues. Germline V lookup: CDR1 SGHTA, CDR2 FQGTGA. The CDR3 here is CASSPGTDFYEQYF. In DNA form, the CDR3 reads TGTGCCAGCAGCCCCGGGACAGACTTCTACGAGCAGTACTTC.

V usage is TRBV28 and J usage is TRBJ1-6; possible D gene TRBD1, 5 bases. The V gene's germline CDR1 is MDHEN and CDR2 SYDVKM. V was clipped by 1 base and J by 2 bases, with 9 bases between them. This CDR3 spans 16 amino acids. CDR3 loop: CASSLFGAPYNSPLHF. Here the CDR3 DNA reads TGTGCCAGCAGTTTATTTGGGGCCCCCTATAATTCACCCCTCCACTTT.

V usage is TRBV10-1 and J usage is TRBJ2-1; D remains ambiguous. Between the trimmed V and J ends, which lost 2 bases and 3 bases, there was a span of 14 bases. This CDR3 region has 16 residues. From germline, CDR1 is WNHNN and CDR2 SYGVQD (reference sequence). CDR3 in amino acids: CASSENRGIGYNEQFF. The DNA for the CDR3 is TGCGCCAGCAGTGAGAATCGAGGAATAGGCTACAATGAGCAGTTCTTC.

The V gene is TRBV27, the J gene TRBJ2-7, with a tentative D call TRBD1 (5 bases). V was clipped by 6 bases and J by 1 base, with 13 bases between them. Germline CDR1 MNHEY, CDR2 SMNVEV (reference sequence). CDR3 length: 14 residues. The CDR3 region is CASSPFQGSYEQYF. The DNA for the CDR3 is TGTGCCAGCAGCCCCTTCCAGGGATCCTACGAGCAGTACTTC.

This sequence joins TRBV6-5 and TRBJ1-4; D possibly corresponds to TRBD1 (5 bases). This CDR3 spans 15 amino acids. Trimming left V 2 bases short and J 7 bases short, with 14 bases between. Germline V lookup: CDR1 MNHEY, CDR2 SVGAGI. The CDR3 loop is CASSYGAIWGEKLFF. CDR3 nucleotide sequence: TGTGCCAGCAGTTACGGGGCAATATGGGGTGAAAAACTGTTTTTT.

The chain uses TRBV19 and TRBJ1-5; D is ambiguous. Per germline, CDR1 LNHDA and CDR2 SQIVND (reference sequence). The CDR3 extends over 12 amino acids. Trimming stripped 5 bases from V and 5 bases from J, with 7 bases between. CDR3 sequence reads: CASSVRDQPQHF. In nucleotides, the CDR3 is TGTGCCAGTAGTGTTCGGGATCAGCCCCAGCATTTT. The full variable domain, in which reference TRBV19 and TRBJ1-5 provide the parts outside the CDR3, is DGGITQSPKYLFRKEGQNVTLSCEQNLNHDAMYWYRQDPGQGLRLIYYSQIVNDFQKGDIAEGYSVSREKKESFPLTVTSAQKNPTAFYLCASSVRDQPQHFGDGTRLSIL.

This clone was counted a single time. The chain uses TRBV6-5 and TRBJ2-7; tentatively, D is TRBD1 (5 bases). CDR3 length: 13 amino acids. V was shortened by 10 bases and J by 5 bases, with 18 bases between the two germline ends. Germline CDR1 reads MNHEY; CDR2 reads SVGAGI. CDR3 bases: TGTGCCATCTCTCCCCAGCAGGGAAACGAGCAGTACTTC. This translates into CAISPQQGNEQYF.

The genes are TRBV24-1 and TRBJ2-1; 11 bases map to TRBD2. The trim removed 4 bases at V and 5 bases at J, leaving 6 bases unmatched. The CDR3 runs 16 residues. The germline V gene has CDR1 KGHDR and CDR2 SFDVKD. CDR3 sequence (DNA): TGTGCCACCAGTGACCCGGGACTAGCGGAAAACAATGAGCAGTTCTTC. Translated: CATSDPGLAENNEQFF.

The V and J genes are TRBV6-6 and TRBJ2-1, with TRBD2 as a possible D gene (6 bases). Germline assignment: CDR1 MNHNY and CDR2 SVGAGI (reference sequence). The CDR3 loop spans 17 amino acids. V lost 5 bases and J lost 3, with 20 bases in between. CDR3 protein: CASSPPPGLGNYNEQFF. DNA of the CDR3: TGTGCCAGCAGTCCCCCCCCGGGACTGGGGAACTACAATGAGCAGTTCTTC.

The chain has TRBV27 and TRBJ2-2, with 7 positions matching TRBD2. The junction had 3 bases not matched to a gene; V was cut back by 8 bases and J by 0 bases. CDR1 is MNHEY and CDR2 is SMNVEV in the germline V gene (reference sequence). This CDR3 has 14 amino acids. In DNA form, the CDR3 reads TGTGCCAGCTCGACTAGCTCGAACACCGGGGAGCTGTTTTTT. As protein: CASSTSSNTGELFF.

The chain is built from TRBV11-2 and TRBJ2-7, with 9 bases that match TRBD2. The CDR3 runs 15 residues. Trimming cost V 5 bases and J 3 bases; bases outside gene matches: 8. The V gene's germline CDR1 is SGHAT and CDR2 FQNNGV. CDR3 in amino acids: CASSPPPSGDYEQYF. In DNA form, the CDR3 reads TGTGCCAGCAGCCCACCCCCTAGCGGGGACTACGAGCAGTACTTC.

This chain connects TRBV24-1 to TRBJ1-1; D is unclear. Germline-derived CDR1 and CDR2 are KGHDR and SFDVKD. Trimming took 10 bases from V and 4 from J, leaving 12 bases between them. CDR3 length equals 12 residues. The CDR3 loop is CATRAGGTEAFF. CDR3 DNA: TGTGCCACTCGAGCCGGAGGCACTGAAGCTTTCTTT.

This clone was counted a few times. V gene TRBV5-1 combines with J gene TRBJ2-7, with 8 bases lining up with TRBD1. The junction had 6 bases not matched to a gene; V was cut back by 4 bases and J by 3 bases. The CDR3 is 14 residues long. CDR1 SGHRS and CDR2 YFSETQ come from the germline V gene. The CDR3 DNA follows: TGCGCCAGCAGCCTGGACAGGGCCCTCTACGAGCAGTACTTC. Its translation: CASSLDRALYEQYF.